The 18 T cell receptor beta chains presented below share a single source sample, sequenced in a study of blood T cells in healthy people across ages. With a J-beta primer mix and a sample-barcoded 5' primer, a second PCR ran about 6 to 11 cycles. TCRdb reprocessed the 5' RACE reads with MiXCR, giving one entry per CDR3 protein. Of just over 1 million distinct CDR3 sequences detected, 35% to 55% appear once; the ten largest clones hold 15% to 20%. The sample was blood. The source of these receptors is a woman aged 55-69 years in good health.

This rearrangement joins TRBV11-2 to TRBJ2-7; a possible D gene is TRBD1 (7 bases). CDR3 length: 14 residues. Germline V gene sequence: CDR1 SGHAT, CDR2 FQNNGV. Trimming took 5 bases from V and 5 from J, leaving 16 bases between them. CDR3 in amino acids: CASSPGAGGHEQYF. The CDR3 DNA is TGTGCCAGCAGCCCCGGGGCAGGGGGGCACGAGCAGTACTTC.

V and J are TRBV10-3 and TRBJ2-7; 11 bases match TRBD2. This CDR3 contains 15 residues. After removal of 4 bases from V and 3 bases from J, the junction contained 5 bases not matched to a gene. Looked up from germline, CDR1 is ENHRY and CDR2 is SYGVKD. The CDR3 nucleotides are TGTGCCATCAGTGGAGGGACTAGCGGCTACTACGAGCAGTACTTC. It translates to CAISGGTSGYYEQYF.

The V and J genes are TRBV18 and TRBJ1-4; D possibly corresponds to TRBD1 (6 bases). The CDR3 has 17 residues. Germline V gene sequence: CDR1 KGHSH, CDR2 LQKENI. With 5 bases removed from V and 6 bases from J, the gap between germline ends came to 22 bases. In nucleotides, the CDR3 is TGTGCCAGCTCAGCCGGGACACCGACTTTGGTAGATGAAAAACTGTTTTTT. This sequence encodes CASSAGTPTLVDEKLFF. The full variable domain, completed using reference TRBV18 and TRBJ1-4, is NAGVMQNPRHLVRRRGQEARLRCSPMKGHSHVYWYRQLPEEGLKFMVYLQKENIIDESGMPKERFSAEFPKEGPSILRIQQVVRGDSAAYFCASSAGTPTLVDEKLFFGSGTQLSVL.

The DNA for the CDR3 is TGTGCCAGCAGTTACGGATCCAGGGGGACTATCGAGCAGTACTTC. Its translation is CASSYGSRGTIEQYF. V is TRBV6-2 or TRBV6-3 and J is TRBJ2-4, with D perhaps being TRBD1 or TRBD2 (7 bases each). The J call is doubtful: the DNA matches TRBJ2-7 better. Germline-derived CDR1 and CDR2 are MNHEY and SVGEGT. The CDR3 loop spans 15 amino acids.

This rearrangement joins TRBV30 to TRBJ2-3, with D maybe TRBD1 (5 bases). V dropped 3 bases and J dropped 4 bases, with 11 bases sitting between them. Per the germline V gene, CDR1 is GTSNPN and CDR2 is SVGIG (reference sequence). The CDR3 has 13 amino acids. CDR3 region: CAWRVRGPDTQYF. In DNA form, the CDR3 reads TGTGCCTGGAGAGTTAGGGGCCCAGATACGCAGTATTTT.

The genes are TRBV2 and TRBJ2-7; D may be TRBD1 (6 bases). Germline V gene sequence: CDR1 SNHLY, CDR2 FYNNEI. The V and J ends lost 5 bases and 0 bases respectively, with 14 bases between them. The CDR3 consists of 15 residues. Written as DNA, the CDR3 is TGTGCCAGCAGTCAACAGGGCCTTAGCTCCTACGAGCAGTACTTC. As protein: CASSQQGLSSYEQYF.

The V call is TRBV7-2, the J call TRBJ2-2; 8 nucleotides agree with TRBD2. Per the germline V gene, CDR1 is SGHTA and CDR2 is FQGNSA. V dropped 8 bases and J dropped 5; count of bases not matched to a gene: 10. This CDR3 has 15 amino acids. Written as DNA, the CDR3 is TGTGCCAGCGTTAAAAACCCTAGCGGGACCGGGGAGCTGTTTTTT. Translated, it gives CASVKNPSGTGELFF.

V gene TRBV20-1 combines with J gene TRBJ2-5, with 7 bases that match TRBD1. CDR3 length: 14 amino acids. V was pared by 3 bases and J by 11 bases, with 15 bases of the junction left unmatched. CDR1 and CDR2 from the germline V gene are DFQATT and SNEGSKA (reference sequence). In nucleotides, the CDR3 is TGCAGTGCTAGGGATGTCGGGACAGTTACTGGGCAGTACTTC. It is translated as CSARDVGTVTGQYF.

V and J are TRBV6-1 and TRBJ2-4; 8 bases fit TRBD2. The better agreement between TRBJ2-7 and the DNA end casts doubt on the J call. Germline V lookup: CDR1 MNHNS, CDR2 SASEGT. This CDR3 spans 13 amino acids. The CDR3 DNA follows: TGTGCCACCTCCTTGACTAGCGTCCACGAGCAGTACTTC. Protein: CATSLTSVHEQYF.

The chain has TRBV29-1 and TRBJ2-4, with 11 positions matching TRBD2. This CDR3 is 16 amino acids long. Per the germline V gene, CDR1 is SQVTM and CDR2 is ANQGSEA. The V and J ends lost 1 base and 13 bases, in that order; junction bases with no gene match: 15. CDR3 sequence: CSVEGLTSGRNNEQYF. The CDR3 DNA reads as TGCAGCGTTGAAGGATTAACTAGCGGGAGAAACAATGAGCAGTACTTC.

DNA for the CDR3: TGCAGTGCTAGAGTTAGAGACCCCTACAATGAGCAGTTCTTC. This gives the protein CSARVRDPYNEQFF. The V and J genes are TRBV20-1 and TRBJ2-1; no clear D. With 1 base removed from V and 2 bases from J, the gap between germline ends came to 9 bases. The germline gives CDR1 DFQATT, CDR2 SNEGSKA (reference sequence). This CDR3 is built from 14 residues.

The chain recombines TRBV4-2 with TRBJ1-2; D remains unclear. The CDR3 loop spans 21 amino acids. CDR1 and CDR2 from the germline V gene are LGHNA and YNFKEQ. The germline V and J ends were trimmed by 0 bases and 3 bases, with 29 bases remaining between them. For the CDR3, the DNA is TGTGCCAGCAGCCAAGATCTTGTGGCCGCTCGAAGGTATGATCAAGACTATGGCTACACCTTC. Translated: CASSQDLVAARRYDQDYGYTF.

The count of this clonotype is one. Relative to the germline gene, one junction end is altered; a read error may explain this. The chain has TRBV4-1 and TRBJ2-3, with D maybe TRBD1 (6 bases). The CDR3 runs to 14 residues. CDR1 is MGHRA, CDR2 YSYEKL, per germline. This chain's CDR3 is CTSSLTGPADTQYF. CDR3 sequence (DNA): TGCACCAGCAGCCTAACAGGGCCGGCAGATACGCAGTATTTT.

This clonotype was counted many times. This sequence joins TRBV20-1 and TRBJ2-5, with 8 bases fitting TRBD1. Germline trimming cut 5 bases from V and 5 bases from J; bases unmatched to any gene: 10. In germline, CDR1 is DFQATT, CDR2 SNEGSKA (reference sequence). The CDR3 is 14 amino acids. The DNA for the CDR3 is TGCAGTGCTCCAGACCCAGACAGGGGTGAGACCCAGTACTTC. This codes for CSAPDPDRGETQYF.

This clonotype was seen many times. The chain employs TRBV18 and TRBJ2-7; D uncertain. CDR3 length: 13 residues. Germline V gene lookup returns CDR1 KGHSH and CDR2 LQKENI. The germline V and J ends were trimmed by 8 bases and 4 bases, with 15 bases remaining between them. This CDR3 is CASSPQTGYEQYF. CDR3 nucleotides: TGTGCCAGCAGCCCCCAGACTGGGTACGAGCAGTACTTC.

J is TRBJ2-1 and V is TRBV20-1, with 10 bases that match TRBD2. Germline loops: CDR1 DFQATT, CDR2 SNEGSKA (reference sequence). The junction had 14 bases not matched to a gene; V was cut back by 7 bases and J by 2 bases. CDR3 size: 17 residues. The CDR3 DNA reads TGCAGTGTTATACCTTCCCAGCGGGAGGGCCCCTACAATGAGCAGTTCTTC. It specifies CSVIPSQREGPYNEQFF.

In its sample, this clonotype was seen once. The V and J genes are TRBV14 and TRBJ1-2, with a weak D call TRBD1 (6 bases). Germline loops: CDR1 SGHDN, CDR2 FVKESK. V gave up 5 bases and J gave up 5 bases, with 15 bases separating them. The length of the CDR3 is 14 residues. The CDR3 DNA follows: TGTGCCAGCAGCTTCGGCAGGGGCGATTATGGCTACACCTTC. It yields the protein CASSFGRGDYGYTF.

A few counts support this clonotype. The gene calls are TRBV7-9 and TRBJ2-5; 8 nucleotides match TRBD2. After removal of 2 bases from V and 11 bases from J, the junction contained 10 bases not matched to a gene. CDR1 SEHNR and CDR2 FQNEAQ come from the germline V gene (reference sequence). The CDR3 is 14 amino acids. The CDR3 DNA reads TGTGCCAGCAGCTTAACGCGGGAGGTTTCGGAGCAGTACTTC. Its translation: CASSLTREVSEQYF.